The clone carrying this T cell receptor beta chain was observed a handful of times. Antigen specificity is unknown. The sample comes from a study of response to subunit inactivated influenza vaccine. The study's findings and limits: Only a handful of new T cells, the authors suggested, are recruited with each seasonal influenza vaccination.

MiXCR, run by TCRdb on the RT-PCR reads, gives a single entry per CDR3 protein. The sample has around 650,000 distinct CDR3 sequences, around 14% seen once. Germline V gives CDR1 SGHRS, CDR2 YFSETQ. The CDR3 sequence is 15 residues long. After removal of 3 bases from V and 3 bases from J, the junction contained 2 bases not matched to a gene. The sequence was obtained from a man over 45 who received an inactivated influenza vaccine. The rearrangement joins TRBV5-1 to TRBJ2-6; 8 bases are a match to TRBD1. The input for sequencing was PBMCs from blood, taken roughly 12 days after vaccination. CDR3 nucleotide sequence: TGCGCCAGCAGCTCGGACAGGGTTGGGGCCAACGTCCTGACTTTC. Its protein is CASSSDRVGANVLTF.